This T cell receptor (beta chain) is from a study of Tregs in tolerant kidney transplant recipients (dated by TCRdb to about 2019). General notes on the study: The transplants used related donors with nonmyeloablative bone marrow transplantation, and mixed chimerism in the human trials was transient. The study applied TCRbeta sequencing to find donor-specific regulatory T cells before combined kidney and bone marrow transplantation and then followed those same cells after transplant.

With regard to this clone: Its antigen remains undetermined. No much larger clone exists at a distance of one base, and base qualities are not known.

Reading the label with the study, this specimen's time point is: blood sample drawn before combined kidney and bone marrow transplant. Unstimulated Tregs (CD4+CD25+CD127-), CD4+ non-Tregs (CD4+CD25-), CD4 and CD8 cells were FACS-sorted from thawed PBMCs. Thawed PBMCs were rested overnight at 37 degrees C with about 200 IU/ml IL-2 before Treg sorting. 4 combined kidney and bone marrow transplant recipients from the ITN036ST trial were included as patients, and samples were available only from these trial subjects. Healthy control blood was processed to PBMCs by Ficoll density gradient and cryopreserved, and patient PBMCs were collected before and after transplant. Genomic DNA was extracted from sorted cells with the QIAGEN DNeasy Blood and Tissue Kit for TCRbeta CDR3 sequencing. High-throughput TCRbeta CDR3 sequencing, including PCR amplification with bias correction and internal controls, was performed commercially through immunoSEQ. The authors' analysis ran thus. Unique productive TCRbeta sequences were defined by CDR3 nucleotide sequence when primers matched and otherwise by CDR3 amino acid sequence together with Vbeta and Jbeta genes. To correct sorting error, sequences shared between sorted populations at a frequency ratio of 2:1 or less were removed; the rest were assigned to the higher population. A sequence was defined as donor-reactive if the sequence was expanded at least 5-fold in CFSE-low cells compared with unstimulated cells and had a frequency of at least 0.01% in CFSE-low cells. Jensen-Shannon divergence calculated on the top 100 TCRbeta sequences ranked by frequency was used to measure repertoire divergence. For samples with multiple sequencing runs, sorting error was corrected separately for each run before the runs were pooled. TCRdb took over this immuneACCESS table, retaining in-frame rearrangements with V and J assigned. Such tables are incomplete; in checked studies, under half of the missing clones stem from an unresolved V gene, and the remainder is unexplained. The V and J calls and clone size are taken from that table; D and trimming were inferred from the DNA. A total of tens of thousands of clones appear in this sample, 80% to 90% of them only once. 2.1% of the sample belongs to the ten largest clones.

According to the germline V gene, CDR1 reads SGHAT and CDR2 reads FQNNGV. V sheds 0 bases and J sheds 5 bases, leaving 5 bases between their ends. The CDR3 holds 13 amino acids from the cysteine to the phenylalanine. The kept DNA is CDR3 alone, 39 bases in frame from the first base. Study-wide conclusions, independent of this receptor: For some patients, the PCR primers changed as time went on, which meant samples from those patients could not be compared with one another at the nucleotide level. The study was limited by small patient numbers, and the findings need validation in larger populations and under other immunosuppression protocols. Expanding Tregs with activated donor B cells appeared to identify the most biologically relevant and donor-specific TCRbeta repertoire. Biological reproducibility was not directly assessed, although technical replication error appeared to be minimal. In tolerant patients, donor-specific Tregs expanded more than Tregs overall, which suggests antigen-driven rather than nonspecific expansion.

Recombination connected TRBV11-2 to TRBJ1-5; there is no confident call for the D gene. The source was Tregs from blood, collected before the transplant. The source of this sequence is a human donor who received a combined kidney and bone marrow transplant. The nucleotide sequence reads TGTGCCAGCAGCTTAGATCGGGATCAGCCCCAGCATTTT. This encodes CASSLDRDQPQHF.